Sequencing of this T cell receptor (beta chain) was carried out in a study of CD8+ T cells in alopecia areata. For the study at large: For 6 to 18 months, tofacitinib was taken, and 6 months off drug followed.

Study conclusions and caveats: Lesional scalp, especially alopecia totalis/universalis, showed higher clonality than normal scalp.

Isolated RNA was reverse transcribed into cDNA used as the sequencing template. The repertoire was sequenced with immunoSEQ multiplex PCR; TCRdb's copy has only in-frame clones and lacks some. Of about 220,000 clones in the sample, about 50% were seen once. Comments on this clone: Its antigen remains unknown.

Described treatment: oral pan-JAK inhibitor, 5-10 mg twice daily. Lesional scalp punch biopsies and peripheral blood were collected from alopecia areata patients. CDR3 length equals 16 residues. Germline CDR1 reads SGDLS; CDR2 reads YYNGEE. V shed 4 bases, J shed 2 bases, and the junction held 10 bases outside the gene matches. This receptor was identified in a human donor with alopecia areata. V is TRBV9 and J is TRBJ2-3; 7 bases align to TRBD1. Sample: CD4+ T cells sorted from blood, taken at week 4, from a patient treated with tofacitinib. This chain's CDR3 is CASSHPQGVATDTQYF. DNA for the CDR3: TGTGCCAGCAGCCATCCCCAGGGGGTTGCCACAGATACGCAGTATTTT.